This T cell receptor (beta chain) was observed in a study of blood T cells in healthy people across ages (dated by TCRdb to about 2015). With regard to the full study: In model experiments, roughly one uniquely barcoded TCR beta cDNA molecule per two T cells was captured by template switching. To track age-related changes in TCR beta repertoire diversity, the study relied on deep sequencing normalized with unique cDNA molecular identifiers. Donors were grouped into four age groups: young (average approximately 15 years), middle-aged (39), aged (around 60) and long-lived (around 80). To avoid experimental bias, donors of different ages were randomly spread across the sequencing lanes. The study analyzed two additional independent replicas of 1 million unique cDNA reads from the same blood draw for two donors, one aged 18 to 29 and one aged 80 or older. The research as a whole found: Estimates of total diversity based on one million sequenced T cells were considered lower bounds and underestimates. Observed TCR beta diversity per million T cells fell roughly linearly with age, and a significant reduction was already apparent by age around 36. Compared with the aged group, more naive CD4+ T cells, fewer expanded clones and increased TCR diversity were shown by the long-lived group, suggesting age selection. Because profiling used bulk unsorted PBMCs, naive and antigen-experienced compartments could not be compared conclusively. There was a strong correlation between observed TCR beta diversity and the percentage of naive T cells measured by flow cytometry. Because donor CMV infection status was unknown, age-related changes in expanded clonotypes were potentially confounded.

A few counts support this clonotype. Its antigen is currently not known. Per-base qualities were not stored, and no clone one base away is much larger. The CDR3 measures 14 amino acids from cysteine to phenylalanine. Only the CDR3 part of the read is kept: 42 bases, read in frame from the first base. V lost 3 bases and J lost 0 bases; the stretch between them is 9 bases long. CDR1 DFQATT and CDR2 SNEGSKA were looked up in the germline V gene (reference sequence). Systemically healthy Caucasian individuals from Russia, 35 to 50 in total and aged about 6 to 95 years, were included as donors. Ten milliliters of peripheral blood were drawn from each donor into EDTA-treated Vacutainer tubes. Ficoll-Paque density-gradient centrifugation was used to isolate PBMCs, with at least 6.5 million per sample. Trizol reagent was used to extract total RNA from the PBMCs, yielding at least 6 micrograms per sample. For every donor, an aliquot of PBMCs went through flow cytometry to measure the percentages of naive CD45RAhigh/CD27high T cells.

Libraries came from 5' RACE. The listed sequencing device is Illumina HiSeq 2500. A second PCR of roughly 7 to 12 cycles was run with a J-beta primer mix and a sample-barcoded 5' primer. Each TCR beta cDNA molecule received a unique molecular identifier from a template-switch 5' adaptor carrying 12 random nucleotides. Each sample yielded at least 2.5 million CDR3-containing paired-end reads. First-strand cDNA was synthesized from all RNA with the Mint cDNA synthesis kit, primed by a TRBC-specific oligonucleotide. Following uracil-DNA glycosylase treatment, all cDNA underwent a first 18-cycle PCR with the universal primers M1SS and BC2_uni_R. As for the authors' bioinformatics: For normalization, 1 million high-quality reads, each with a distinct molecular identifier, were randomly selected from each sample. Instead of being binned into consensus sequences, reads that shared molecular identifiers were thrown out. CDR3 identification, clonotype clustering and error correction used MiTCR with a Q25 quality threshold and the strictest error-elimination algorithm. A nonparametric unseen species model with Euler transformation was used to estimate lower-bound total TCR beta diversity. TCRdb ran its own pipeline on the public reads, namely fastp trimming at Q25 and MiXCR clone calling, and kept in-frame beta chains. Every CDR3 protein is listed once, alongside the most common genes and DNA of its rows. TCRdb's processing, not the authors' own work, is the source of the V and J calls. A total of about 1,000,000 distinct CDR3 sequences appear in this sample, around 43% of them only once. The top ten constitute 18% of the sample.

This receptor was taken from an older woman in good health. Sequencing input: blood. This chain is built from TRBV20-1 and TRBJ2-1; perhaps TRBD2 is the D gene, with 6 bases matching. The nucleotide sequence is given as TGCAGTGCTAGGGGGACTTTCTCCTACAATGAGCAGTTCTTC. Its amino acids are CSARGTFSYNEQFF.